The present T cell receptor beta chain was sequenced within a study of OX40 agonist ivuxolimab in advanced cancers. The overall study: One patient with hepatocellular carcinoma and two with cutaneous melanoma, three in all, had partial responses.

Data came from immunoSEQ multiplex PCR; TCRdb stores just in-frame clones and leaves some out. The data hold tens of thousands of clones, with approximately 93% observed a single time. Concerning this clone: Its target is unknown.

Germline CDR1 SGHNT, CDR2 YENEEA. The V end lost 0 bases, the J end lost 0 bases, and 9 bases lay between the germline ends. The CDR3 is 16 residues long. Study-wide points: There was clonal expansion of CD4+ and CD8+ blood T cells by week 6 at 0.1 to 3.0 mg/kg.

The sample in question was CD4+ or CD8+ T cells sorted from blood, obtained in a trial of the OX40 agonist ivuxolimab. The receptor comes from an adult with an advanced solid tumor such as melanoma, head and neck, liver or kidney cancer. The V gene is TRBV11-3, the J gene TRBJ2-1; D might be TRBD1 or TRBD2, each matching 6 bases. CDR3 nucleotides: TGTGCCAGCAGCTTAGAGGGGGGCCCCTCCTACAATGAGCAGTTCTTC. Protein sequence: CASSLEGGPSYNEQFF.